These T cell receptor beta chains were read from a single sample in a study of shared clonotypes between healthy human individuals. Sequenced by immunoSEQ multiplex PCR; TCRdb stores in-frame clones only, minus some. The table records 2,500,000 or so clones, more than 80% of them present only once. Sequenced input: naive CD4+ T cells sorted from blood. The source of these receptors is a man aged 18 to 30 in good health. The CDR3 runs from the conserved cysteine through the conserved F or W. Each record gives: V gene, D gene, J gene, clone size, CDR3 DNA, CDR3 protein. The D gene is left open where the match is weak. Clone sizes are given selectively: once, few, many, or a class where the clone is expanded.

V: TRBV10-1; D: NA; J: TRBJ1-2; size: once; DNA: TGCGCCAGCAGTGAACAGCGCGATTATGGCTACACCTTC; CDR3: CASSEQRDYGYTF
V: TRBV10-3; D: TRBD1; J: TRBJ1-2; size: NA; DNA: TGTGCCATCAGTGAGCCAGGGGGAGGGGGCAGGGATGGCTACACCTTC; CDR3: CAISEPGGGGRDGYTF
V: TRBV29-1; D: NA; J: TRBJ1-4; size: NA; DNA: TGCAGCGTTGAGGCAGGGAATGAAAAACTGTTTTTT; CDR3: CSVEAGNEKLFF
V: TRBV28; D: NA; J: TRBJ1-2; size: NA; DNA: TGTGCCAGCGAACAGAACTATGGCTACACCTTC; CDR3: CASEQNYGYTF
V: TRBV27; D: NA; J: TRBJ1-2; size: NA; DNA: TGTGCCAGCAGTCCTCAAGGTTTGGGGAACTATGGCTACACCTTC; CDR3: CASSPQGLGNYGYTF
V: TRBV6-1; D: NA; J: TRBJ2-1; size: NA; DNA: TGTGCCAGCATCAGGGGCTGGTACAATGAGCAGTTCTTC; CDR3: CASIRGWYNEQFF
V: TRBV9; D: TRBD2; J: TRBJ2-5; size: NA; DNA: TGTGCCAGCAGCGTAGACACAGCGGGGGGGCGGCAAGAGACCCAGTACTTC; CDR3: CASSVDTAGGRQETQYF
V: TRBV6-1; D: NA; J: TRBJ2-3; size: NA; DNA: TGTGCCAGCAGTGATTCAGTCCGGGGGCGGACAGATACGCAGTATTTT; CDR3: CASSDSVRGRTDTQYF
V: TRBV2; D: NA; J: TRBJ2-5; size: NA; DNA: TGTGCCAGCAATCGCGCCGGGACTCGGCAAGAGACCCAGTACTTC; CDR3: CASNRAGTRQETQYF
V: TRBV13; D: TRBD1; J: TRBJ1-6; size: NA; DNA: TGTGCCAGCAGCTTAACAGGGGGCCGGGATTCACCCCTCCACTTT; CDR3: CASSLTGGRDSPLHF